This T cell receptor beta chain was sequenced during a study of vaccination and CD4 T cells after COVID-19. General observations from the study: Median SARS-CoV-2-reactive clonotype numbers rose nonsignificantly, roughly 20 to 40.

V was shortened by 4 bases and J by 10 bases, with 17 bases between the two germline ends. CDR3 length: 15 amino acids. Germline V gene lookup returns CDR1 MDHEN and CDR2 SYDVKM. Treatment: 10-day PBMC culture with coronavirus spike peptide pools or control peptides (ViraFEST assay). Sequenced with the Oncomine TCR Beta short-read assay was DNA taken from cultured CD4+ T cells. TCRdb reprocessed the PCR reads with MiXCR, giving one entry per CDR3 protein. The sample lists more than 10,000 distinct CDR3 sequences; 75% to 85% were seen once. Points on this clonotype: What it binds is unknown.

The source material was CD4+ T cells from blood, cultured in vitro. V gene TRBV28 combines with J gene TRBJ1-6, with TRBD1 as a possible D gene (5 bases). The source of this sequence is a human donor who had recovered from COVID-19. CDR3 amino acids: CASSSGPKKASPLHF. CDR3 nucleotides: TGTGCCAGCAGTTCGGGACCGAAAAAAGCGTCACCCCTCCACTTT.